This T cell receptor beta chain emerged from a study of cytomegalovirus exposure and HLA in healthy donors. Study as a whole: A subsequent analysis reported that the 120 or so validation repertoires were produced on the same platform that had also been used for the approximately 710 first-cohort repertoires.

Measured with immunoSEQ multiplex PCR; TCRdb has only the in-frame clones, and not every one. This sample has under 300,000 clones; just over 85% occur once, and the top ten carry 0.9% to 1.1%. The CDR3 totals 15 residues. Germline values: CDR1 SGHDT, CDR2 YYEEEE. The V and J ends lost 4 bases and 1 base respectively, with 13 bases between them. The sequencing sample was made of PBMCs. The clonotype was recovered from a young woman in good health and CMV-seronegative. This chain links TRBV5-6 with TRBJ2-3; the D gene is possibly TRBD1 (6 bases). The CDR3 region is CASSIDRIGTDTQYF. The CDR3 DNA reads TGTGCCAGCAGCATAGACAGGATAGGCACAGATACGCAGTATTTT.